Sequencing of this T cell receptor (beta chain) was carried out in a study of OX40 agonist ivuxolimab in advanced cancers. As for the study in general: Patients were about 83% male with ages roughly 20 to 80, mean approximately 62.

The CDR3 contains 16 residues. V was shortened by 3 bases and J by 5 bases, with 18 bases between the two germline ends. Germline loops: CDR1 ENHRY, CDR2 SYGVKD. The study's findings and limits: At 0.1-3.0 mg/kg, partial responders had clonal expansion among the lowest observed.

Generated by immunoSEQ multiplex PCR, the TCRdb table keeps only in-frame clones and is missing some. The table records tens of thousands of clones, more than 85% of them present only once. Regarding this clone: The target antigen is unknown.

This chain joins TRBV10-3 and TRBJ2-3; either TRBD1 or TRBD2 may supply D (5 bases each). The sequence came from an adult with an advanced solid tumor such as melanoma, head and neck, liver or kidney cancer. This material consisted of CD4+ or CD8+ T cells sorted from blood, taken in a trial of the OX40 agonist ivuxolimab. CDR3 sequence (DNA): TGTGCCATCAGTGAACCCCGGGACGCTGGTGAAGATACGCAGTATTTT. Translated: CAISEPRDAGEDTQYF.